These 30 T cell receptor beta chains were sequenced from one sample in a study of shared clonotypes between healthy human individuals. Naivety among CD8 cells was defined by CD45RO negativity and positive CCR7 selection, thereby excluding terminally differentiated effector memory CD45RA+ cells. The protocol was immunoSEQ multiplex PCR, while the TCRdb copy is restricted to in-frame clones and leaves out a portion. The sample records about 2 million clones, about 95% being singletons. Sequenced input: naive CD8+ T cells sorted from blood. These receptors all come from a man aged 18 to 30 in good health.

This chain joins TRBV30 and TRBJ1-2; no definite D call. Trimming took off 2 bases at V and 1 base at J, with 11 bases between the two ends. In germline, CDR1 is GTSNPN, CDR2 SVGIG (reference sequence). This CDR3 is 14 amino acids long. The CDR3 protein is CAWSYESSNYGYTF. The CDR3 DNA sequence: TGTGCCTGGAGTTATGAGTCAAGTAACTATGGCTACACCTTC.

This clone was seen more than once but under ten times. Other DNA sequences in this specimen translate into the identical CDR3. The chain employs TRBV19 and TRBJ2-5; unclear D gene. This CDR3 has 13 amino acids. Germline CDR1 is LNHDA and CDR2 is SQIVND (reference sequence). The V end was cut by 0 bases, the J end by 3 bases, with 5 bases between. The CDR3 reads CASSIDTEETQYF. The CDR3 DNA is TGTGCCAGTAGTATAGATACGGAAGAGACCCAGTACTTC.

The rearrangement uses TRBV6-1 and TRBJ1-5; TRBD1 agrees at 7 bases. This CDR3 is built from 14 residues. Germline V gives CDR1 MNHNS, CDR2 SASEGT. The junction had 6 bases not matched to a gene; V was cut back by 8 bases and J by 2 bases. The CDR3 DNA is TGTGCCAGCCAAGGGGGCAGGGGCAATCAGCCCCAGCATTTT. It codes for CASQGGRGNQPQHF.

A remark on this clone: The sample holds other DNA sequences that translate to the same CDR3. The J gene is TRBJ1-1, the V gene TRBV4-1; TRBD1 aligns across 7 bases. CDR1 MGHRA and CDR2 YSYEKL come from the germline V gene. The CDR3 is made up of 17 amino acids. J gave up 2 bases and V 0 bases, and 9 bases lay outside the gene matches. CDR3 nucleotide sequence: TGCGCCAGCAGCCAAGAAAGAAACACAGGGGCAAACACTGAAGCTTTCTTT. Residues: CASSQERNTGANTEAFF.

For this clone: Other nucleotide sequences from this sample produce the same CDR3. The rearrangement joins TRBV5-6 to TRBJ1-4; possible D gene TRBD1, 6 bases. The CDR3 covers 13 residues. V lost 2 bases to trimming and J lost 6 bases, with 8 bases between them. From germline, CDR1 is SGHDT and CDR2 YYEEEE. CDR3 sequence: CASSFGGDEKLFF. The CDR3 region has the DNA TGTGCCAGCAGCTTTGGGGGCGATGAAAAACTGTTTTTT.

The V call is TRBV27, the J call TRBJ1-1, with D maybe TRBD1 (6 bases). Looked up from germline, CDR1 is MNHEY and CDR2 is SMNVEV (reference sequence). V was shortened by 6 bases and J by 1 base, with 12 bases between the two germline ends. The CDR3 is 14 residues long. The CDR3 bases are TGTGCCAGCAGATTCGGACAGTCGAACACTGAAGCTTTCTTT. As protein: CASRFGQSNTEAFF.

This chain links TRBV30 with TRBJ2-7; 8 bases agree with TRBD2. The CDR3 totals 15 residues. The junction had 8 bases not matched to a gene; V was cut back by 0 bases and J by 4 bases. Germline V gives CDR1 GTSNPN, CDR2 SVGIG (reference sequence). CDR3: CAWSVGGGLSYEQYF. The CDR3 bases are TGTGCCTGGAGTGTTGGCGGGGGGCTTTCATACGAGCAGTACTTC.

The chain links TRBV7-9 to TRBJ2-6; 8 bases agree with TRBD1. This CDR3 has 17 amino acids. The germline gives CDR1 SEHNR, CDR2 FQNEAQ (reference sequence). V gave up 4 bases and J gave up 1 base; unmatched junction bases: 6. The CDR3 here is CASSSGGLWSGANVLTF. In DNA, the CDR3 is TGTGCCAGCAGCTCAGGGGGCTTGTGGTCTGGGGCCAACGTCCTGACTTTC.

The chain employs TRBV2 and TRBJ2-1, with D uncertain. This CDR3 contains 15 residues. V lost 4 bases, J lost 5 bases, and 15 bases lay in between. Germline-derived CDR1 and CDR2 are SNHLY and FYNNEI. The CDR3 coding sequence is TGTGCCAGCAGTGGAGCACCCGTCACGCACAATGAGCAGTTCTTC. Amino acids: CASSGAPVTHNEQFF.

This clone was observed a few times. The rearrangement uses TRBV4-3 and TRBJ1-2, with 7 bases lining up with TRBD1. V shed 3 bases and J 4 bases; nucleotides not matched to a gene: 5. CDR1 is LGHNA, CDR2 YSLEER, per germline. The CDR3 is 14 amino acids. The CDR3 bases are TGCGCCAGCAGCCATTTCAGGGACAGCTATGGCTACACCTTC. Translating gives CASSHFRDSYGYTF.

The V gene is TRBV5-4, the J gene TRBJ2-7; D gene unclear. Germline V gene lookup returns CDR1 SGHNT and CDR2 YYREEE (reference sequence). The CDR3 is made up of 13 amino acids. V was shortened by 0 bases and J by 5 bases, with 9 bases between the two germline ends. CDR3 in DNA: TGTGCCAGCAGCTTGGGTGGGCCGGACGAGCAGTACTTC. Amino acids: CASSLGGPDEQYF.

The chain combines TRBV5-1 with TRBJ2-7, with a tentative D call TRBD1 (5 bases). The V gene lost 0 bases and the J gene lost 1 base, with 8 bases spanning the gap. CDR1 and CDR2 from the germline V gene are SGHRS and YFSETQ. The CDR3 runs 14 residues. CDR3 bases: TGCGCCAGCAGCTTGGAACAGGATTCCTACGAGCAGTACTTC. Translated: CASSLEQDSYEQYF.

The V gene is TRBV4-1, the J gene TRBJ2-7; D possibly matches TRBD1 or TRBD2 (5 bases each). The CDR3 extends over 16 amino acids. Germline loops: CDR1 MGHRA, CDR2 YSYEKL. V was shortened by 1 base and J by 0 bases, with 13 bases between the two germline ends. Here the CDR3 DNA reads TGCGCCAGCAGCCAAGTATACGGGGCGAGCTCCTACGAGCAGTACTTC. This gives the protein CASSQVYGASSYEQYF.

The chain is built from TRBV30 and TRBJ2-1, with 11 bases that match TRBD2. With V trimmed by 5 bases and J by 1 base, 16 bases remained unmatched. This CDR3 spans 19 amino acids. CDR1 is GTSNPN, CDR2 SVGIG, per germline (reference sequence). CDR3 DNA sequence: TGTGCCTGGCGGAGAAATGATCTAGCGGGGGGACAATCCTACAATGAGCAGTTCTTC. The encoded protein is CAWRRNDLAGGQSYNEQFF.

This sequence joins TRBV5-1 and TRBJ2-3; 10 nucleotides align to TRBD2. The V and J ends lost 2 bases and 5 bases, in that order; junction bases with no gene match: 11. Germline assignment: CDR1 SGHRS and CDR2 YFSETQ. This CDR3 is built from 17 residues. The CDR3 region has the DNA TGCGCCAGCAGCTTCCACCCTTTAGCGGGAGGTGAAGATACGCAGTATTTT. Amino acids: CASSFHPLAGGEDTQYF.

This chain joins TRBV28 and TRBJ1-6, with TRBD1 matching 9 bases. The V gene end was trimmed by 2 bases and the J gene end by 0 bases; junction bases not matched to a gene: 8. CDR1 is MDHEN, CDR2 SYDVKM, per germline. The CDR3 extends over 19 amino acids. The CDR3 DNA sequence: TGTGCCAGCAGTTTACAAACCGGGACAGGGAGCTCCTATAATTCACCCCTCCACTTT. Protein sequence: CASSLQTGTGSSYNSPLHF.

This chain connects TRBV4-3 to TRBJ2-6; a possible D gene is TRBD2 (5 bases). CDR3 length: 16 residues. V gave up 5 bases and J gave up 0 bases, with 11 bases separating them. The germline CDR1 and CDR2 sequences are LGHNA and YSLEER. The CDR3 loop is CASSAHGVSGANVLTF. The DNA of the CDR3 is TGCGCCAGCAGCGCCCACGGGGTCTCTGGGGCCAACGTCCTGACTTTC.

The chain joins TRBV28 to TRBJ1-1; D uncertain. The V end lost 5 bases, the J end lost 4 bases, and 14 bases lay between the germline ends. This CDR3 region has 14 residues. Germline lookup yields CDR1 MDHEN and CDR2 SYDVKM. The CDR3 nucleotides read TGTGCCAGCAGTCCCCCTCACTGGCCCACTGAAGCTTTCTTT. Translated, it gives CASSPPHWPTEAFF. Supplemented by reference TRBV28 and TRBJ1-1, the full variable domain reads DVKVTQSSRYLVKRTGEKVFLECVQDMDHENMFWYRQDPGLGLRLIYFSYDVKMKEKGDIPEGYSVSREKKERFSLILESASTNQTSMYLCASSPPHWPTEAFFGQGTRLTVV.

This rearrangement joins TRBV19 to TRBJ1-4; unclear D gene. Per the germline V gene, CDR1 is LNHDA and CDR2 is SQIVND (reference sequence). This CDR3 comprises 16 residues. V was clipped by 7 bases and J by 0 bases, with 15 bases between them. Here the CDR3 reads CASTNFPPATNEKLFF. The DNA of the CDR3 is TGTGCCAGTACCAACTTTCCACCCGCAACTAATGAAAAACTGTTTTTT.

To note about this clone: This specimen includes other DNA sequences encoding the same CDR3. The chain couples TRBV5-6 to TRBJ2-7; 7 positions agree with TRBD2. Germline CDR1 SGHDT, CDR2 YYEEEE. The CDR3 contains 15 residues. V dropped 0 bases and J dropped 3; count of bases not matched to a gene: 6. CDR3 sequence (DNA): TGTGCCAGCAGCTTGGCTGGGAGGGGACTCTACGAGCAGTACTTC. This codes for CASSLAGRGLYEQYF.

This chain joins TRBV29-1 and TRBJ1-2, with a possible D match to TRBD1 (6 bases). This CDR3 contains 13 residues. The ends were cut back, 3 bases at V and 7 bases at J, with 15 bases in the middle. Looked up from germline, CDR1 is SQVTM and CDR2 is ANQGSEA. The CDR3: CSVEPRGAGGYTF. CDR3 bases: TGCAGCGTTGAGCCGCGGGGGGCGGGTGGCTACACCTTC.

This rearrangement joins TRBV10-2 to TRBJ2-3; 8 nucleotides align to TRBD1. CDR3 length: 11 amino acids. J lost 10 bases, V lost 6 bases, and 3 bases had no gene match. Germline lookup yields CDR1 WSHSY and CDR2 SAAADI. The CDR3 DNA sequence: TGCGCCAGCAGGCAGGGGGCACCGCAGTATTTT. This sequence encodes CASRQGAPQYF.

The rearrangement links TRBV30 to TRBJ2-7; possibly TRBD1 for D (6 bases). Trimming left V 3 bases short and J 3 bases short, with 15 bases between. Germline-derived CDR1 and CDR2 are GTSNPN and SVGIG (reference sequence). The CDR3 is made up of 14 amino acids. The CDR3 is CAWSYQGTLYEQYF. The CDR3 bases are TGTGCCTGGAGCTACCAGGGGACACTCTACGAGCAGTACTTC.

This chain joins TRBV7-3 and TRBJ2-3; either TRBD1 or TRBD2 may fit D (6 bases each). Germline loops: CDR1 SGHTA, CDR2 FQGTGA. The CDR3 length is 15 residues. Trimming shortened V by 0 bases and J by 4 bases, and 11 bases separated the two germline ends. The CDR3 region is CASSLTRGPADTQYF. CDR3 DNA sequence: TGTGCCAGCAGCTTAACCCGGGGGCCTGCAGATACGCAGTATTTT.

The V call is TRBV7-8, the J call TRBJ2-2; D unclear. Trimming cost V 6 bases and J 4 bases, with 12 bases left between them. Germline values: CDR1 SGHVS, CDR2 FQNEAQ. The CDR3 runs 14 residues. The CDR3 bases are TGTGCCAGCAGTGAGTTCGAAATCACCGGGGAGCTGTTTTTT. This sequence encodes CASSEFEITGELFF.

The sample holds a few counts of this clone. The genes are TRBV7-6 and TRBJ2-7; 8 bases match TRBD1. The CDR3 extends over 13 amino acids. Germline V CDR1 and CDR2: SGHVS, FNYEAQ. Trimming at V came to 5 bases and at J to 12 bases, leaving 12 bases not matched to a gene. As DNA, the CDR3 is TGTGCCAGCAGCCTGGGACAGGCCTACCCCCCGTACTTC. It is translated as CASSLGQAYPPYF.

The V and J genes are TRBV15 and TRBJ1-3; D is uncertain. The length of the CDR3 is 15 residues. V lost 0 bases, J lost 4 bases, and 10 bases lay in between. Germline V CDR1 and CDR2: LNHNV, YYDKDF (reference sequence). The CDR3 loop reads CATSRDRGVGNTIYF. CDR3 in DNA: TGTGCCACCAGCAGAGATCGGGGTGTAGGAAACACCATATATTTT.

This chain uses TRBV28 with TRBJ2-7, with D perhaps matching TRBD1 or TRBD2 (5 bases each). The germline gives CDR1 MDHEN, CDR2 SYDVKM. Trimming stripped 6 bases from V and 3 bases from J, with 15 bases between. The CDR3 consists of 14 residues. The CDR3 bases are TGTGCCAGCAGGACTACAGGACTGGACTACGAGCAGTACTTC. Protein product: CASRTTGLDYEQYF. The variable domain in full, completed from reference TRBV28 and TRBJ2-7, reads DVKVTQSSRYLVKRTGEKVFLECVQDMDHENMFWYRQDPGLGLRLIYFSYDVKMKEKGDIPEGYSVSREKKERFSLILESASTNQTSMYLCASRTTGLDYEQYFGPGTRLTVT.

The chain recombines TRBV7-9 with TRBJ1-1; D might be TRBD1 (5 bases). Germline V gene data show CDR1 as SEHNR and CDR2 as FQNEAQ (reference sequence). V lost 3 bases and J 5 bases, leaving 13 bases between the germline ends. The CDR3 loop spans 14 amino acids. The CDR3 coding sequence is TGTGCCAGCAGCTTCACCTCCGGGGGTACTGAAGCTTTCTTT. Amino acids: CASSFTSGGTEAFF.

The chain uses TRBV30 and TRBJ2-7; D might be TRBD2 (6 bases). The CDR3 is 14 amino acids. Trimming removed 4 bases at V and 2 bases at J, with 15 bases between. Germline CDR1 GTSNPN, CDR2 SVGIG (reference sequence). DNA for the CDR3: TGTGCCTGGAAAGTCCCGGGACTCGCCTACGAGCAGTACTTC. Amino acid sequence: CAWKVPGLAYEQYF.